This is a list of T cell receptor beta chains from one sample in a study of T-cell reconstitution after alpha-beta-depleted transplantation in children. TCRdb ran MiXCR on the PCR reads and lists one entry per CDR3 protein. The sample has a few hundred thousand distinct CDR3 sequences, over 10% seen once. Sequencing used PBMCs, mostly from graft donor cells, obtained 360 days after TCRalphabeta/CD19-depleted stem cell transplant. The receptors stem from a male patient younger than 18 who had a stem cell transplant for acute myeloid leukemia, so the T cells may come from the graft donor. Both conserved end residues are part of each CDR3. The D gene is left open where the match is weak. Where a row states a size, it is once, few, many or the class of an expanded clone; other rows omit it.

d_call: NA; j_call: TRBJ2-5; v_call: TRBV7-6; clone_size: NA; cdr3_nt: TGTGCCAGCAGCTTACTCCCAGGAAAAGAGACCCAGTACTTC; cdr3_aa: CASSLLPGKETQYF
d_call: TRBD2; j_call: TRBJ2-1; v_call: TRBV30; clone_size: NA; cdr3_nt: TGTGCCTGGAGTTTAACGGGAGGGAATGAGCAGTTCTTC; cdr3_aa: CAWSLTGGNEQFF
d_call: TRBD2; j_call: TRBJ2-1; v_call: TRBV25-1; clone_size: few; cdr3_nt: TGTGCCAGCAGTGGGGGACTAGCGGGATGGAATGAGCAGTTCTTC; cdr3_aa: CASSGGLAGWNEQFF
d_call: TRBD1; j_call: TRBJ1-1; v_call: TRBV29-1; clone_size: many; cdr3_nt: TGCAGCGAGTACGGACAGGGCCTACCTGAAGCTTTCTTT; cdr3_aa: CSEYGQGLPEAFF
d_call: NA; j_call: TRBJ2-7; v_call: TRBV29-1; clone_size: NA; cdr3_nt: TGCAGCGTTGTAGGCCAGGGACTCTACGAGCAGTACTTC; cdr3_aa: CSVVGQGLYEQYF
d_call: NA; j_call: TRBJ2-1; v_call: TRBV7-9; clone_size: many; cdr3_nt: TGTGCCAGCAGCTTCGAGCGGGCGGGTGGTGAGCAGTTCTTC; cdr3_aa: CASSFERAGGEQFF
d_call: NA; j_call: TRBJ2-5; v_call: TRBV7-2; clone_size: many; cdr3_nt: TGTGCCAGCAGCCCCTCCCGGGGACCCCAAGAGACCCAGTACTTC; cdr3_aa: CASSPSRGPQETQYF
d_call: NA; j_call: TRBJ2-2; v_call: TRBV9; clone_size: many; cdr3_nt: TGTGCCAGCACCAGAACAAGCACCGGGGAGCTGTTTTTT; cdr3_aa: CASTRTSTGELFF
d_call: TRBD2; j_call: TRBJ2-5; v_call: TRBV20-1; clone_size: many; cdr3_nt: TGCAGTGCTACCCCGACCCCATCAACTAGCGGGAGGCCCCAGGAGACCCAGTACTTC; cdr3_aa: CSATPTPSTSGRPQETQYF
d_call: NA; j_call: TRBJ2-3; v_call: TRBV11-2; clone_size: few; cdr3_nt: TGTGCCAGCAGCCCAAGTGTAGTCCTTGCAGATACGCAGTATTTT; cdr3_aa: CASSPSVVLADTQYF
d_call: TRBD2; j_call: TRBJ2-1; v_call: TRBV9; clone_size: few; cdr3_nt: TGTGCCAGCAGCGTAGCGTCGGGAGGGCCGAGTGGTGAGCAGTTCTTC; cdr3_aa: CASSVASGGPSGEQFF
d_call: TRBD1; j_call: TRBJ1-2; v_call: TRBV20-1; clone_size: NA; cdr3_nt: TGCAGTGCTAGAGGGGACAGGACGCTTAACTATGGCTACACCTTC; cdr3_aa: CSARGDRTLNYGYTF
d_call: NA; j_call: TRBJ1-5; v_call: TRBV28; clone_size: few; cdr3_nt: TGTGCCAGCCGGGGGGAGAGCAATCAGCCCCAGCATTTT; cdr3_aa: CASRGESNQPQHF
d_call: TRBD2; j_call: TRBJ2-5; v_call: TRBV28; clone_size: NA; cdr3_nt: TGTGCCAGCAGACTACTGGGGGGGGAGACCCAGTACTTC; cdr3_aa: CASRLLGGETQYF
d_call: NA; j_call: TRBJ2-7; v_call: TRBV29-1; clone_size: few; cdr3_nt: TGCAGCGTCTACGACGTGGGCCCCTACGAGCAGTACTTC; cdr3_aa: CSVYDVGPYEQYF